This T cell receptor beta chain comes out of a study of T-cell memory formation after mild COVID-19. For the study at large: TCR clusters were mostly confined to one donor each. Findings of the study overall: CD8+ contracting clones occupied EMRA, while CD4+ ones occupied mainly CM and EM.

The authors produced TCR alpha and TCR beta cDNA libraries with sample barcodes and UMIs by 5'RACE using constant-segment primers. One entry per CDR3 protein results from TCRdb running MiXCR on the 5' RACE reads. Of 92,000 or so distinct CDR3 sequences listed, 10% to 15% were seen once; the top ten hold about 27%. J was trimmed by 5 bases and V by 5 bases; bases with no gene match: 8. This CDR3 comprises 14 residues. Germline CDR1 SEHNR, CDR2 FQNEAQ (reference sequence). A remark on this clonotype: Its antigen is unknown.

The J gene is TRBJ2-7, the V gene TRBV7-9; 8 nucleotides match TRBD1. The clonotype was recovered from an adult woman who had mild COVID-19 (a few samples of this study predate the infection). Cell type and time point are not known. The sample consisted of PBMCs or a T cell subset sorted from them (not recorded which). The CDR3 region is CASSPTDRADEQYF. In DNA, the CDR3 is TGTGCCAGCAGCCCTACGGACAGGGCGGACGAGCAGTACTTC.